One and the same sample provided the 25 T cell receptor beta chains below, sequenced in a study of control samples from healthy donors and cancer patients. Sequenced by immunoSEQ multiplex PCR; TCRdb stores in-frame clones only, minus some. This sample has some 90,000 clones; 70% to 90% occur once, and the top ten carry 7.5% to 8%. Input material: blood. These receptor sequences come from a woman aged 55-70 years in good health.

This rearrangement joins TRBV7-2 to TRBJ2-7; no clear D gene. The CDR3 is made up of 14 amino acids. Germline V gene data show CDR1 as SGHTA and CDR2 as FQGNSA. The germline V and J ends were trimmed by 1 base and 4 bases, with 11 bases remaining between them. The CDR3 DNA sequence: TGTGCCAGCAGCTTAGGGGCAGGTGAATACGAGCAGTACTTC. Protein sequence: CASSLGAGEYEQYF.

This clone occurred once. The chain is built from TRBV21-1 and TRBJ1-6; the D call in the table, TRBD1, was not verified against the DNA. TRBV21-1 is annotated as a pseudogene. The CDR3 runs 16 residues. The chain's CDR3 is CASSKAYSSYNSPLHF. In DNA, the CDR3 is TGTGCCAGCAGCAAAGCCTACAGCTCCTATAATTCACCCCTCCACTTT.

The chain has TRBV5-1 and TRBJ1-2; TRBD1 is a possible D gene (5 bases). Germline CDR1 reads SGHRS; CDR2 reads YFSETQ. The CDR3 is 14 amino acids. V lost 1 base to trimming and J lost 8 bases, with 15 bases between them. CDR3 in amino acids: CASSLTTRGDGYTF. CDR3 nucleotides: TGCGCCAGCAGCTTGACCACACGGGGGGACGGCTACACCTTC.

The CDR3 is CASGRGAGEQYF. CDR3 nucleotide sequence: TGTGCCAGCGGACGGGGGGCTGGCGAGCAGTACTTC. The J gene is TRBJ2-7, the V gene TRBV28; D might be TRBD2 (7 bases). V was clipped by 8 bases and J by 6 bases, with 14 bases between them. Germline CDR1 and CDR2: MDHEN and SYDVKM. This CDR3 region has 12 residues.

CDR3 nucleotide sequence: TGCGCCAGCAGCTTATCACCGGGACAGTCCTACGAGCAGTACTTC. Amino acids: CASSLSPGQSYEQYF. The chain couples TRBV5-1 to TRBJ2-7, with 7 nucleotides matching TRBD1. From germline, CDR1 is SGHRS and CDR2 YFSETQ. J gave up 1 base and V 2 bases, and 6 bases lay outside the gene matches. This CDR3 spans 15 amino acids. Full variable domain (remainder filled in from reference TRBV5-1 and TRBJ2-7): KAGVTQTPRYLIKTRGQQVTLSCSPISGHRSVSWYQQTPGQGLQFLFEYFSETQRNKGNFPGRFSGRQFSNSRSEMNVSTLELGDSALYLCASSLSPGQSYEQYFGPGTRLTVT.

J is TRBJ2-7 and V is TRBV5-8, with 9 bases matching TRBD2. CDR3 length: 16 residues. Trimming at V came to 2 bases and at J to 2 bases, leaving 8 bases not matched to a gene. Germline V lookup: CDR1 SGHTS, CDR2 YDEGEE. The CDR3 bases are TGTGCCAGCAGCTTAGGTAGCGGGAGAGGCACCTACGAGCAGTACTTC. Residues: CASSLGSGRGTYEQYF.

The chain joins TRBV9 to TRBJ2-1, with a tentative D call TRBD2 (5 bases). This CDR3 has 15 amino acids. The V end lost 4 bases, the J end lost 2 bases, and 13 bases lay between the germline ends. Germline-derived CDR1 and CDR2 are SGDLS and YYNGEE. As DNA, the CDR3 is TGTGCCAGCAGCACCCGGACGGGAACCTACAATGAGCAGTTCTTC. Amino acids: CASSTRTGTYNEQFF.

The V and J genes are TRBV6-2 or TRBV6-3 and TRBJ1-3; D not resolved. The CDR3 is 13 amino acids. V was clipped by 5 bases and J by 2 bases, with 7 bases between them. Germline V gene lookup returns CDR1 MNHEY and CDR2 SVGEGT. The CDR3 DNA is TGTGCCAGCAGTACCGTACCTGGAAACACCATATATTTT. Residues: CASSTVPGNTIYF.

J is TRBJ2-7 and V is TRBV5-6; D ambiguous. Germline V gene lookup returns CDR1 SGHDT and CDR2 YYEEEE. Trimming shortened V by 0 bases and J by 3 bases, and 13 bases separated the two germline ends. The CDR3 spans 15 residues. CDR3 residues: CASSLGYPRVYEQYF. CDR3 bases: TGTGCCAGCAGCTTGGGGTACCCCCGAGTCTACGAGCAGTACTTC. The complete variable domain, with remaining parts taken from reference TRBV5-6 and TRBJ2-7, reads DAGVTQSPTHLIKTRGQQVTLRCSPKSGHDTVSWYQQALGQGPQFIFQYYEEEERQRGNFPDRFSGHQFPNYSSELNVNALLLGDSALYLCASSLGYPRVYEQYFGPGTRLTVT.

The chain is built from TRBV19 and TRBJ2-7; D might be TRBD2 (6 bases). V was pared by 1 base and J by 2 bases, with 15 bases between. The CDR3 is 16 residues long. Germline assignment: CDR1 LNHDA and CDR2 SQIVND (reference sequence). CDR3: CASSIVGGLAAYEQYF. The CDR3 nucleotides read TGTGCCAGTAGTATAGTTGGAGGGTTAGCTGCCTACGAGCAGTACTTC.

V usage is TRBV5-5 and J usage is TRBJ2-5; possible D gene TRBD2, 6 bases. Trimming took off 4 bases at V and 2 bases at J, with 12 bases between the two ends. Germline V gives CDR1 SGHKS, CDR2 YYEKEE (reference sequence). The CDR3 covers 14 residues. This CDR3 is CASSDAGFQETQYF. The CDR3 nucleotides read TGTGCCAGCAGCGATGCGGGATTTCAAGAGACCCAGTACTTC.

The chain has TRBV27 and TRBJ1-6; 8 bases line up with TRBD1. Germline V lookup: CDR1 MNHEY, CDR2 SMNVEV (reference sequence). The CDR3 has 15 residues. V was pared by 5 bases and J by 6 bases, with 6 bases of the junction left unmatched. As DNA, the CDR3 is TGTGCCAGCAGTCTACAGGGGGTGGGTAATTCACCCCTCCACTTT. Amino acids: CASSLQGVGNSPLHF.

V and J are TRBV5-1 and TRBJ1-1; 7 bases match TRBD1. This CDR3 is built from 15 residues. The germline gives CDR1 SGHRS, CDR2 YFSETQ. Trimming cost V 5 bases and J 6 bases; bases outside gene matches: 13. The CDR3 DNA sequence: TGCGCCAGCAGTCCCGGGGACAGTTCTGACGCTGAAGCTTTCTTT. This translates into CASSPGDSSDAEAFF.

The V and J genes are TRBV30 and TRBJ2-7; D is tentatively TRBD1 or TRBD2 (5 bases each). With 0 bases removed from V and 6 bases from J, the gap between germline ends came to 9 bases. This CDR3 is 12 amino acids long. Germline loops: CDR1 GTSNPN, CDR2 SVGIG (reference sequence). CDR3 DNA sequence: TGTGCCTGGAGTGTACGGGGCCTCGAGCAGTACTTC. As protein: CAWSVRGLEQYF.

The rearrangement uses TRBV5-4 and TRBJ2-1; D possibly corresponds to TRBD1 (7 bases). Germline V CDR1 and CDR2: SGHNT, YYREEE (reference sequence). V was cut by 5 bases and J by 4 bases, with 25 bases left in between. This CDR3 has 18 residues. The CDR3 nucleotides are TGTGCCAGCAGTTTTGGACCAGGGGGGCCGGGGATTTACAATGAGCAGTTCTTC. Amino acid sequence: CASSFGPGGPGIYNEQFF.

This chain joins TRBV5-6 and TRBJ2-3; no definite D call. The length of the CDR3 is 12 residues. In germline, CDR1 is SGHDT, CDR2 YYEEEE. Deletions cut 5 bases from V and 3 bases from J, with 7 bases between. CDR3 nucleotides: TGTGCCAGCAGTCCGACAACAGATACGCAGTATTTT. This sequence encodes CASSPTTDTQYF. The variable domain in full, completed from reference TRBV5-6 and TRBJ2-3, reads DAGVTQSPTHLIKTRGQQVTLRCSPKSGHDTVSWYQQALGQGPQFIFQYYEEEERQRGNFPDRFSGHQFPNYSSELNVNALLLGDSALYLCASSPTTDTQYFGPGTRLTVL.

About this clone: Other DNA sequences in this specimen translate into the identical CDR3. The chain links TRBV2 to TRBJ2-1; D gene uncertain. The V end lost 6 bases, the J end lost 5 bases, and 5 bases lay between the germline ends. This CDR3 region has 11 residues. Germline-derived CDR1 and CDR2 are SNHLY and FYNNEI. The chain's CDR3 is CASSLHNEQFF. Written as DNA, the CDR3 is TGTGCCAGCAGCCTGCACAATGAGCAGTTCTTC.

The rearrangement joins TRBV9 to TRBJ2-7; 9 bases map to TRBD1. The CDR3 length is 15 residues. Germline V gene data show CDR1 as SGDLS and CDR2 as YYNGEE. With V trimmed by 2 bases and J by 2 bases, 5 bases remained unmatched. For the CDR3, the DNA is TGTGCCAGCAGCGTCGGACAGGGGACAACCTACGAGCAGTACTTC. Translated: CASSVGQGTTYEQYF.

This rearrangement joins TRBV7-2 to TRBJ2-2; perhaps D is TRBD1 or TRBD2 (5 bases each). The CDR3 extends over 14 amino acids. V was cut by 2 bases and J by 4 bases, with 8 bases left in between. CDR1 and CDR2 from the germline V gene are SGHTA and FQGNSA. Here the CDR3 DNA reads TGTGCCAGCAGCTTACTGGGGACCACCGGGGAGCTGTTTTTT. This gives the protein CASSLLGTTGELFF. The variable domain in full, with the rest retrieved from reference TRBV7-2 and TRBJ2-2, is GAGVSQSPSNKVTEKGKDVELRCDPISGHTALYWYRQSLGQGLEFLIYFQGNSAPDKSGLPSDRFSAERTGGSVSTLTIQRTQQEDSAVYLCASSLLGTTGELFFGEGSRLTVL.

The rearrangement uses TRBV2 and TRBJ1-2, with D tentatively TRBD1 (5 bases). The V gene's germline CDR1 is SNHLY and CDR2 FYNNEI. Deletions cut 6 bases from V and 8 bases from J, with 13 bases between. The CDR3 length is 12 residues. CDR3 protein: CASSRDYGGYTF. The CDR3 DNA follows: TGTGCCAGCAGCCGGGACTACGGGGGCTACACCTTC.

V gene TRBV19 combines with J gene TRBJ1-5, with 9 bases fitting TRBD1. CDR3 length: 16 amino acids. V lost 5 bases, J lost 0 bases, and 5 bases stayed unmatched. Germline CDR1 is LNHDA and CDR2 is SQIVND (reference sequence). This CDR3 reads CASSSRDRDSNQPQHF. CDR3 in DNA: TGTGCCAGTAGTTCACGGGACAGGGATAGCAATCAGCCCCAGCATTTT.

The chain joins TRBV27 to TRBJ1-6, with 8 bases identical to TRBD1. Trimming removed 10 bases from V and 10 bases from J; junction bases left unmatched: 6. CDR3 length: 12 amino acids. Germline-derived CDR1 and CDR2 are MNHEY and SMNVEV (reference sequence). CDR3 sequence: CATRQGTSPLHF. The CDR3 DNA sequence: TGTGCCACCCGACAGGGGACGTCACCCCTCCACTTT.

J is TRBJ2-1 and V is TRBV14; D gene uncertain. Deletions cut 3 bases from V and 4 bases from J, with 7 bases between. CDR1 and CDR2 (germline): SGHDN, FVKESK. The CDR3 is 13 amino acids. The CDR3 reads CASSHRIYNEQFF. CDR3 nucleotide sequence: TGTGCCAGCAGCCACAGGATATACAATGAGCAGTTCTTC.

The rearrangement uses TRBV18 and TRBJ2-7; D remains ambiguous. CDR1 KGHSH and CDR2 LQKENI come from the germline V gene. CDR3 length equals 14 residues. Trimming pared 3 bases from V and 0 bases from J, leaving 9 bases between. The CDR3 bases are TGTGCCAGCTCACCGGACGTGTCCTCCTACGAGCAGTACTTC. Translated, it gives CASSPDVSSYEQYF.

The chain has TRBV19 and TRBJ2-5; either TRBD1 or TRBD2 may supply D (6 bases each). Deletions cut 5 bases from V and 2 bases from J, with 21 bases between. The CDR3 length is 17 residues. CDR1 and CDR2 (germline): LNHDA, SQIVND (reference sequence). CDR3 bases: TGTGCCAGTAGTCCCCCGAGGAGGGGGGCCCTTCAAGAGACCCAGTACTTC. Its protein is CASSPPRRGALQETQYF.